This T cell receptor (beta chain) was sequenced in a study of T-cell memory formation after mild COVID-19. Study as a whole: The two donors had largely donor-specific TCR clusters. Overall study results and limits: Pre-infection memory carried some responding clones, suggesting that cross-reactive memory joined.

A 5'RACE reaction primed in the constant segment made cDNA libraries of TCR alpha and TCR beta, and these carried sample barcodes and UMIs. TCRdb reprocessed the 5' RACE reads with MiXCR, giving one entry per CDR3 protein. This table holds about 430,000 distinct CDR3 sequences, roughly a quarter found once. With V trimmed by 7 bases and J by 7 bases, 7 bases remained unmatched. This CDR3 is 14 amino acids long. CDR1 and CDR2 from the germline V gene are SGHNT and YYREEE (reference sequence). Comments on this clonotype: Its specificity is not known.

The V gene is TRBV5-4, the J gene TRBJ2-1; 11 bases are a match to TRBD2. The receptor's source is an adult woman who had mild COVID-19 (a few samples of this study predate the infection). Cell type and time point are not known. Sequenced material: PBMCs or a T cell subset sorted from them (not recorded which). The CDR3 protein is CASRVAGGPNEQFF. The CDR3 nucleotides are TGTGCCAGCCGGGTAGCGGGGGGGCCAAATGAGCAGTTCTTC.